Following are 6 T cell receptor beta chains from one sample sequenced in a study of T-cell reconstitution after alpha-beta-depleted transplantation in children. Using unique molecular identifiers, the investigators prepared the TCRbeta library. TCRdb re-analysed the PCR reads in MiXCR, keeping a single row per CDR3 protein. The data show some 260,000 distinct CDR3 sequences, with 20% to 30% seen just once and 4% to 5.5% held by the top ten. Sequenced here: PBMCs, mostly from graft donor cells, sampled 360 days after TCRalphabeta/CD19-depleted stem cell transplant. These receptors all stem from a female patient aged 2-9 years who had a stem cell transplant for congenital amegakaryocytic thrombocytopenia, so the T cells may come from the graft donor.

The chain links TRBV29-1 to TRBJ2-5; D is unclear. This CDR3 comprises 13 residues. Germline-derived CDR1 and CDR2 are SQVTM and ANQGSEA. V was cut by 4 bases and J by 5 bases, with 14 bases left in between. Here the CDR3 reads CSVASQTWETQYF. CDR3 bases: TGCAGCGTTGCAAGTCAGACATGGGAGACCCAGTACTTC.

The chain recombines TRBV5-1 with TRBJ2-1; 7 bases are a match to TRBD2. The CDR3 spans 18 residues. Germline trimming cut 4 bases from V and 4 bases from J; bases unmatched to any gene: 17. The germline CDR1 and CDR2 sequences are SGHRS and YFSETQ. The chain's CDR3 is CASSLTAGDLLSYNEQFF. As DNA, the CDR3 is TGCGCCAGCAGCCTGACCGCGGGGGACCTTCTTTCGTACAATGAGCAGTTCTTC.

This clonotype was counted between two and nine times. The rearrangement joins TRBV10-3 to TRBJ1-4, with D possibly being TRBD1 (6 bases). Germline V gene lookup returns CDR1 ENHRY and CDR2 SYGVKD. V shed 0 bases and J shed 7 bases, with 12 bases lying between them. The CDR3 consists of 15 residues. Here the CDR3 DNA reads TGTGCCATCAGTGAGTCCTTATCAGGGGCTGAAAAACTGTTTTTT. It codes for CAISESLSGAEKLFF.

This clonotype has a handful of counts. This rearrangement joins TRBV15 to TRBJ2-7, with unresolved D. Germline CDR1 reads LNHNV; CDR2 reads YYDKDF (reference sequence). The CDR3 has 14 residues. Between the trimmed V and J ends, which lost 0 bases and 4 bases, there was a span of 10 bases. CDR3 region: CATSRDLQNYEQYF. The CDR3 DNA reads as TGTGCCACCAGCAGAGATCTACAGAATTACGAGCAGTACTTC.

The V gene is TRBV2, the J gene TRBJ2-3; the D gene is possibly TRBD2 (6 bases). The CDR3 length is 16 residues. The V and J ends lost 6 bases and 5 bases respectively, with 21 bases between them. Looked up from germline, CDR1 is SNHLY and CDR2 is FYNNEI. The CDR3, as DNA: TGTGCCAGCAGGGCCGACGGGACTCCCCGGGTAGATACGCAGTATTTT. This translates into CASRADGTPRVDTQYF.

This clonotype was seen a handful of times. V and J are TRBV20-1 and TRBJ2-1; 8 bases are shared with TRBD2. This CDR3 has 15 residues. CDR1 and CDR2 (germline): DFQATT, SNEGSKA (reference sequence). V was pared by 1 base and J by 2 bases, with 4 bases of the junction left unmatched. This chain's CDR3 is CSARGREGPYNEQFF. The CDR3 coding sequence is TGCAGTGCTAGAGGTCGGGAGGGCCCCTACAATGAGCAGTTCTTC.